Listed below are T cell receptor beta chains from one sample, sequenced in a study of PD-1 blockade in classical Hodgkin lymphoma. The assay was immunoSEQ multiplex PCR, and TCRdb's table has in-frame clones only and misses some. The sample consists of 75,000 to 100,000 clones, about 93% of them appearing once. Sequencing was performed on peripheral blood mononuclear cells (PBMCs), taken before the fourth cycle of nivolumab. All receptors derive from a human donor with classical Hodgkin lymphoma. CDR3s include the opening cysteine and the closing phenylalanine or tryptophan. Each record gives: J gene, V gene, clone size, D gene, CDR3 protein, CDR3 DNA. D genes are given only for firm matches. The listing skips clone size in some rows; elsewhere it reads once, few, many or a size class.

j_call: TRBJ2-7; v_call: TRBV7-2; clone_size: NA; d_call: NA; cdr3_aa: CASSLLPAGANSYEQYF; cdr3_nt: TGTGCCAGCAGCTTACTCCCTGCGGGGGCGAACTCCTACGAGCAGTACTTC
j_call: TRBJ2-1; v_call: TRBV5-1; clone_size: NA; d_call: TRBD2; cdr3_aa: CASSLRTSGSPEQFF; cdr3_nt: TGCGCCAGCAGCTTAAGGACTAGCGGGAGCCCTGAGCAGTTCTTC
j_call: TRBJ1-1; v_call: TRBV28; clone_size: NA; d_call: TRBD1; cdr3_aa: CASSRRQGWDTEAFF; cdr3_nt: TGTGCCAGCAGTCGCAGACAGGGGTGGGACACTGAAGCTTTCTTT
j_call: TRBJ2-1; v_call: TRBV6-5; clone_size: NA; d_call: NA; cdr3_aa: CASSYEWRRGYNEQFF; cdr3_nt: TGTGCCAGCAGTTACGAATGGAGGAGGGGCTACAATGAGCAGTTCTTC
j_call: TRBJ2-7; v_call: TRBV7-9; clone_size: NA; d_call: NA; cdr3_aa: CASSPTGSYEQYF; cdr3_nt: TGTGCCAGCAGCCCTACTGGGTCCTACGAGCAGTACTTC
j_call: TRBJ1-2; v_call: TRBV7-2; clone_size: NA; d_call: NA; cdr3_aa: CASSLDLSGGWGGYTF; cdr3_nt: TGTGCCAGCAGCTTAGACCTCAGCGGGGGCTGGGGCGGCTACACCTTC
j_call: TRBJ1-2; v_call: TRBV28; clone_size: NA; d_call: NA; cdr3_aa: CASSFVPGRNYGYTF; cdr3_nt: TGTGCCAGCAGTTTCGTTCCAGGCCGTAACTATGGCTACACCTTC
j_call: TRBJ1-3; v_call: TRBV5-1; clone_size: NA; d_call: NA; cdr3_aa: CASSRQMGSSGNTIYF; cdr3_nt: TGCGCCAGCAGCCGACAAATGGGGTCCTCTGGAAACACCATATATTTT
j_call: TRBJ1-2; v_call: TRBV5-1; clone_size: NA; d_call: TRBD1; cdr3_aa: CASSLDRTGYSGYTF; cdr3_nt: TGCGCCAGCAGCTTGGACCGGACAGGGTACTCTGGCTACACCTTC
j_call: TRBJ1-5; v_call: TRBV7-2; clone_size: NA; d_call: NA; cdr3_aa: CASSPVGGQGGPSNQPQHF; cdr3_nt: TGTGCCAGCAGCCCCGTCGGGGGGCAGGGCGGCCCTAGCAATCAGCCCCAGCATTTT
j_call: TRBJ2-1; v_call: TRBV5-3; clone_size: NA; d_call: NA; cdr3_aa: CARSFRPVQAYDNEQFF; cdr3_nt: TGTGCCAGAAGCTTCCGACCCGTTCAGGCGTATGACAATGAGCAGTTCTTC
j_call: TRBJ2-7; v_call: TRBV5-1; clone_size: NA; d_call: TRBD2; cdr3_aa: CASSLGRLAGVDFDEQYF; cdr3_nt: TGCGCCAGCAGCTTGGGCCGACTAGCGGGAGTCGATTTCGACGAGCAGTACTTC
j_call: TRBJ2-7; v_call: TRBV14; clone_size: NA; d_call: NA; cdr3_aa: CASSQGSPPNEQYF; cdr3_nt: TGTGCCAGCAGCCAAGGGTCCCCTCCTAACGAGCAGTACTTC
j_call: TRBJ2-1; v_call: TRBV15; clone_size: once; d_call: TRBD2; cdr3_aa: CATSRTGTSGIGGNNEQFF; cdr3_nt: TGTGCCACCAGCCGAACTGGGACTAGCGGGATTGGGGGAAACAATGAGCAGTTCTTC
j_call: TRBJ2-2; v_call: TRBV7-9; clone_size: NA; d_call: TRBD1; cdr3_aa: CASSFVRGTGELFF; cdr3_nt: TGTGCCAGCAGCTTCGTCAGGGGGACCGGGGAGCTGTTTTTT
j_call: TRBJ1-3; v_call: TRBV5-1; clone_size: NA; d_call: NA; cdr3_aa: CASSSDGHSGNTIYF; cdr3_nt: TGCGCCAGCTCCTCTGACGGACACTCTGGAAACACCATATATTTT
j_call: TRBJ2-7; v_call: TRBV7-3; clone_size: NA; d_call: TRBD2; cdr3_aa: CASRPSGGPSYEQYF; cdr3_nt: TGTGCCAGCAGGCCGAGCGGGGGCCCCTCCTACGAGCAGTACTTC
j_call: TRBJ2-3; v_call: TRBV5-1; clone_size: NA; d_call: NA; cdr3_aa: CASSFKIQAMTFTDTQYF; cdr3_nt: TGCGCCAGCAGCTTTAAAATACAGGCCATGACGTTCACAGATACGCAGTATTTT
j_call: TRBJ2-7; v_call: TRBV2; clone_size: NA; d_call: NA; cdr3_aa: CASSESGRDEQYF; cdr3_nt: TGTGCCAGCAGTGAATCGGGCAGGGACGAGCAGTACTTC
j_call: TRBJ1-3; v_call: TRBV5-1; clone_size: NA; d_call: TRBD1; cdr3_aa: CASSFGRGQGSGNTIYF; cdr3_nt: TGCGCCAGCAGCTTCGGCCGGGGACAGGGGTCCGGAAACACCATATATTTT
j_call: TRBJ1-1; v_call: TRBV7-9; clone_size: NA; d_call: TRBD1; cdr3_aa: CASSSYRGGGNTEAFF; cdr3_nt: TGTGCCAGCAGCTCATACAGGGGCGGGGGAAACACTGAAGCTTTCTTT
j_call: TRBJ2-7; v_call: TRBV10-3; clone_size: NA; d_call: NA; cdr3_aa: CAIREAGISYEQYF; cdr3_nt: TGTGCCATCAGGGAGGCAGGGATCTCCTACGAGCAGTACTTC
j_call: TRBJ2-5; v_call: TRBV9; clone_size: NA; d_call: NA; cdr3_aa: CASSVALVGQETQYF; cdr3_nt: TGTGCCAGCAGCGTAGCCCTGGTGGGGCAAGAGACCCAGTACTTC
j_call: TRBJ2-1; v_call: TRBV29-1; clone_size: NA; d_call: TRBD2; cdr3_aa: CSAGTSGRNEQFF; cdr3_nt: TGCAGCGCCGGGACTAGCGGCCGCAATGAGCAGTTCTTC
j_call: TRBJ1-5; v_call: TRBV10-2; clone_size: few; d_call: TRBD1; cdr3_aa: CASSELTGGNQPQHF; cdr3_nt: TGCGCCAGCAGTGAGTTGACAGGGGGTAATCAGCCCCAGCATTTT
j_call: TRBJ1-3; v_call: TRBV29-1; clone_size: NA; d_call: NA; cdr3_aa: CSAFFIGNTIYF; cdr3_nt: TGCAGCGCCTTTTTCATCGGAAACACCATATATTTT
j_call: TRBJ2-2; v_call: TRBV27; clone_size: NA; d_call: NA; cdr3_aa: CARPTLAGELFF; cdr3_nt: TGTGCCAGACCAACGTTGGCCGGGGAGCTGTTTTTT
j_call: TRBJ1-2; v_call: TRBV2; clone_size: NA; d_call: NA; cdr3_aa: CASSEALQRGHSGYTF; cdr3_nt: TGTGCCAGCAGTGAAGCGCTTCAGAGAGGACACTCGGGCTACACCTTC
j_call: TRBJ2-2; v_call: TRBV7-8; clone_size: NA; d_call: NA; cdr3_aa: CASSFSFRSNTGELFF; cdr3_nt: TGTGCCAGCAGCTTCTCGTTCCGCTCGAACACCGGGGAGCTGTTTTTT
j_call: TRBJ2-1; v_call: TRBV27; clone_size: NA; d_call: TRBD2; cdr3_aa: CASSLGPSGTSGSGQFF; cdr3_nt: TGTGCCAGCAGTTTGGGTCCATCCGGGACTAGCGGGAGCGGGCAGTTCTTC
j_call: TRBJ1-1; v_call: TRBV20-1; clone_size: NA; d_call: NA; cdr3_aa: CSARERAEAFF; cdr3_nt: TGCAGTGCTAGAGAGCGGGCAGAAGCTTTCTTT
j_call: TRBJ2-7; v_call: TRBV28; clone_size: NA; d_call: TRBD1; cdr3_aa: CASSSWDRGRYEQYF; cdr3_nt: TGTGCCAGCAGTTCTTGGGACAGGGGACGATACGAGCAGTACTTC
j_call: TRBJ2-1; v_call: TRBV5-1; clone_size: NA; d_call: TRBD1; cdr3_aa: CASSSSGGHEQFF; cdr3_nt: TGCGCCAGCAGCAGCTCAGGGGGCCATGAGCAGTTCTTC
j_call: TRBJ1-2; v_call: TRBV6-6; clone_size: NA; d_call: NA; cdr3_aa: CASSYSPWGGYGYTF; cdr3_nt: TGTGCCAGCAGTTACTCTCCCTGGGGCGGCTATGGCTACACCTTC
j_call: TRBJ1-1; v_call: TRBV18; clone_size: NA; d_call: TRBD1; cdr3_aa: CASSPLQGAGMNTEAFF; cdr3_nt: TGTGCCAGCTCACCACTTCAGGGGGCGGGCATGAACACTGAAGCTTTCTTT
j_call: TRBJ2-1; v_call: TRBV29-1; clone_size: NA; d_call: NA; cdr3_aa: CSVVRGEQFF; cdr3_nt: TGCAGCGTTGTTCGGGGTGAGCAGTTCTTC
j_call: TRBJ2-3; v_call: TRBV7-8; clone_size: NA; d_call: TRBD2; cdr3_aa: CASSYRGLAGTDTQYF; cdr3_nt: TGTGCCAGCAGCTACCGAGGACTAGCGGGCACAGATACGCAGTATTTT
j_call: TRBJ2-1; v_call: TRBV19; clone_size: once; d_call: TRBD2; cdr3_aa: CASSRLAGGEQFF; cdr3_nt: TGTGCCAGTAGTAGACTAGCGGGAGGTGAGCAGTTCTTC
j_call: TRBJ2-1; v_call: TRBV10-3; clone_size: NA; d_call: TRBD2; cdr3_aa: CAISGTSGSNEQFF; cdr3_nt: TGTGCCATCAGTGGGACTAGCGGGAGCAATGAGCAGTTCTTC
j_call: TRBJ1-5; v_call: TRBV27; clone_size: NA; d_call: NA; cdr3_aa: CASSLGGTFSNQPQHF; cdr3_nt: TGTGCCAGCAGTTTAGGGGGAACTTTTAGCAATCAGCCCCAGCATTTT
j_call: TRBJ2-7; v_call: TRBV5-4; clone_size: NA; d_call: TRBD2; cdr3_aa: CASSLDGLVGYEQYF; cdr3_nt: TGTGCCAGCAGCCTCGACGGACTAGTAGGGTACGAGCAGTACTTC
j_call: TRBJ1-4; v_call: TRBV5-1; clone_size: NA; d_call: TRBD1; cdr3_aa: CASSVDRRTGTPSTNEKLFF; cdr3_nt: TGCGCCAGCAGCGTCGACCGGCGGACAGGTACTCCCTCGACTAATGAAAAACTGTTTTTT
j_call: TRBJ2-7; v_call: TRBV7-6; clone_size: once; d_call: TRBD2; cdr3_aa: CASSPGTSAYEQYF; cdr3_nt: TGTGCCAGCAGCCCCGGGACTAGCGCCTACGAGCAGTACTTC
j_call: TRBJ2-3; v_call: TRBV7-8; clone_size: NA; d_call: NA; cdr3_aa: CASSSSSSGSTDTQYF; cdr3_nt: TGTGCCAGCAGCTCAAGCTCCAGCGGGAGCACAGATACGCAGTATTTT
j_call: TRBJ2-7; v_call: TRBV19; clone_size: NA; d_call: NA; cdr3_aa: CASSRTASSYEQYF; cdr3_nt: TGTGCCAGCAGTAGGACAGCGAGCTCCTACGAGCAGTACTTC
j_call: TRBJ2-3; v_call: TRBV5-4; clone_size: NA; d_call: TRBD2; cdr3_aa: CASSTGTRTDTQYF; cdr3_nt: TGTGCCAGCAGCACCGGGACTAGAACAGATACGCAGTATTTT